Sequencing of this T cell receptor beta chain was carried out in a study of vaccination effects on CD4 cells after COVID-19. Antigen-specific CD4+ T cell clonotypes were called by their expansion after viral peptide-pool culture in ViraFEST. Culturing for ten to eleven days preceded CD4+ T cell isolation. Negative nucleocapsid antibody tests before and after vaccination confirmed no previous SARS-CoV-2 infection. Notes on this clone: Its target is unknown.

Trimming cost V 5 bases and J 5 bases, with 12 bases left between them. CDR3 length: 13 amino acids. CDR1 and CDR2 (germline): MDHEN, SYDVKM. Generated by immunoSEQ multiplex PCR, the TCRdb table keeps only in-frame clones and is missing some. This table has 30,000 to 45,000 clones, more than 60% appearing once. The sequencing here drew on CD4+ T cells from PBMCs cultured with SARS-CoV-2 spike peptides, taken before COVID-19 vaccination. The V gene is TRBV28, the J gene TRBJ1-1, with TRBD1 as a possible D gene (5 bases). The receptor was derived from a human donor who received a COVID-19 vaccine. CDR3 sequence: CASSPTGQTEAFF. The CDR3 DNA reads as TGTGCCAGCAGTCCAACGGGGCAGACTGAAGCTTTCTTT.